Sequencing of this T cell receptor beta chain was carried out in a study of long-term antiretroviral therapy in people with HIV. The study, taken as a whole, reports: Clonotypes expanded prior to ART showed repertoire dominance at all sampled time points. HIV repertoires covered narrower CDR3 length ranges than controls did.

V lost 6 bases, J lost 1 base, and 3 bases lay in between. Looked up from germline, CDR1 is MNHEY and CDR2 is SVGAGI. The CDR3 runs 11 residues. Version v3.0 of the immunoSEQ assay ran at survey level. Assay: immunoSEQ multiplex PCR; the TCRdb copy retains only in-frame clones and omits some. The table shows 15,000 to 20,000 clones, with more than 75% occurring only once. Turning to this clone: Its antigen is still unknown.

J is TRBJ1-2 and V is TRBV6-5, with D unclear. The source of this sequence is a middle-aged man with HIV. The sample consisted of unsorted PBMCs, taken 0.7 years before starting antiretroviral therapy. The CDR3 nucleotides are TGTGCCAGCAGAAATAACTATGGCTACACCTTC. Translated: CASRNNYGYTF.